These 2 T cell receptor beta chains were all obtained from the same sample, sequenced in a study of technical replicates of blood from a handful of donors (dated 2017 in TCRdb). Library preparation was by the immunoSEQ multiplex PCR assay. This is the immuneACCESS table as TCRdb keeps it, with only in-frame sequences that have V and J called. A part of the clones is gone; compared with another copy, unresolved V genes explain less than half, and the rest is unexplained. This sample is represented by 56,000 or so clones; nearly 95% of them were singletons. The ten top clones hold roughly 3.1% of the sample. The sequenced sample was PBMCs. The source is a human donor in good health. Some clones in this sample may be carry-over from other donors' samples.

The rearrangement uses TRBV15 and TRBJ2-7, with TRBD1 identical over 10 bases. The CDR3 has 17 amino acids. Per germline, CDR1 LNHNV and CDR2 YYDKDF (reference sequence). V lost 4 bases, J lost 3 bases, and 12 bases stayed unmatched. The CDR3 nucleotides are TGTGCCACCAGCAACCGGGAGGGGGACAGGGGCCTCTACGAGCAGTACTTC. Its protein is CATSNREGDRGLYEQYF.

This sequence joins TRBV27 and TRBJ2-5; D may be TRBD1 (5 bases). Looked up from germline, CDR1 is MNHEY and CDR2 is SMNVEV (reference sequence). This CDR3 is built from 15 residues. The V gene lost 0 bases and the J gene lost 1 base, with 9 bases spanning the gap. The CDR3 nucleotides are TGTGCCAGCAGTTTATCGATTGGGGCCCAAGAGACCCAGTACTTC. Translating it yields CASSLSIGAQETQYF.